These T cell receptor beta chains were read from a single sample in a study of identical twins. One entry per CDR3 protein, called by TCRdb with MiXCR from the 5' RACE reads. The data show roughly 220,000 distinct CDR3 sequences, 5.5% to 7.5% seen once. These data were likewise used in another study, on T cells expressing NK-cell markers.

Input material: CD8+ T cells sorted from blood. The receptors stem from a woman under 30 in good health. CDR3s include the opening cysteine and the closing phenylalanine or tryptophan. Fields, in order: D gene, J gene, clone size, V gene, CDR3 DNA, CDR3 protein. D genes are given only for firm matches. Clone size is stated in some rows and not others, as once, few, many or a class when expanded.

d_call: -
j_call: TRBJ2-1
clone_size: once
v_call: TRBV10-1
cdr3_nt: TGCGCCAGCAGTGAGTCGGACAGACCCTCCTACAATGAGCAGTTCTTC
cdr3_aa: CASSESDRPSYNEQFF

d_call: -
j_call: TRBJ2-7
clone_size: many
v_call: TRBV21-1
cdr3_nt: TGTGCCAGGCAAAGAGGGGGTTCCCTCTCCTACGAGCAGTACTTC
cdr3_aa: CARQRGGSLSYEQYF

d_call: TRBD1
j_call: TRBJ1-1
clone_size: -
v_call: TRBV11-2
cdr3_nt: TGTGCCAGCAGCTCGGCCGACGGGACAGGGGCTACTGAAGCTTTCTTT
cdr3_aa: CASSSADGTGATEAFF

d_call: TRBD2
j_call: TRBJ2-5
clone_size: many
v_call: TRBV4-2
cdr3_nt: TGTGCCAGCAGCCCGGGACTAGCGGGGGGACAGCTAGAGACCCAGTACTTC
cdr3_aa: CASSPGLAGGQLETQYF

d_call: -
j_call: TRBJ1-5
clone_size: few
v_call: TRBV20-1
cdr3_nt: TGCAGTGCTAGAGATGGGAATAGCAATCAGCCCCAGCATTTT
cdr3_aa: CSARDGNSNQPQHF

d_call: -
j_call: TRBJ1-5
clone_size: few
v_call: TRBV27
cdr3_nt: TGTGCCAGCCAAGGACGGGGCAATCAGCCCCAGCATTTT
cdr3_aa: CASQGRGNQPQHF

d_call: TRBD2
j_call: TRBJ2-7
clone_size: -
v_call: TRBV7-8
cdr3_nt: TGTGCCAGCAGCCGACTAGCGACAAACTACGAGCAGTACTTC
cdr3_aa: CASSRLATNYEQYF

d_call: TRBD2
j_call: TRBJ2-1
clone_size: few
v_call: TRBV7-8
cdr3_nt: TGTGCCAGCAGCTTAGTCGCTAGCGGGGGTTACCTTAACAATGAGCAGTTCTTC
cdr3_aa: CASSLVASGGYLNNEQFF

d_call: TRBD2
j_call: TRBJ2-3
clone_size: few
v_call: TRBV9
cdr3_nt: TGTGCCAGCAGCGTAGCACGATCAGGAGGGAGGGCCCAGAGCACAGATACGCAGTATTTT
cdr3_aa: CASSVARSGGRAQSTDTQYF

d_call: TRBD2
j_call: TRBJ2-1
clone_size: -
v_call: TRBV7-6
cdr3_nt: TGTGCCAGCAGCTTAGTTGGCGGGGGGGCGAACAATGAGCAGTTCTTC
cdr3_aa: CASSLVGGGANNEQFF

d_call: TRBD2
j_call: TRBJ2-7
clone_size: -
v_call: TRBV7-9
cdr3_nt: TGTGCCAGCAGCTTTTCCGTAGGAGCGGGAGGGTACGAGCAGTACTTC
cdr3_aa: CASSFSVGAGGYEQYF

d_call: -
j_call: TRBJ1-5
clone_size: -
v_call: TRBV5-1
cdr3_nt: TGCGCCAGCAGCTTGGCCGTGGCTGAACCCCAGCATTTT
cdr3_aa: CASSLAVAEPQHF

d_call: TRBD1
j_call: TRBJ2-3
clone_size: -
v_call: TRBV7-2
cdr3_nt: TGTGCCAGCAGCCTTGGACAGGGGTGGCCAGATACGCAGTATTTT
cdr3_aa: CASSLGQGWPDTQYF

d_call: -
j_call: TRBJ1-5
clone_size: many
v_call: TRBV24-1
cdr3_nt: TGTGCCACCAGTGCCCTCAATAGCAATCAGCCCCAGCATTTT
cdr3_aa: CATSALNSNQPQHF

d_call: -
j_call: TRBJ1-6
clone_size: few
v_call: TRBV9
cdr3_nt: TGTGCCAGCAGCGTCGGTTCGGATTCACCCCTCCACTTT
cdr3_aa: CASSVGSDSPLHF

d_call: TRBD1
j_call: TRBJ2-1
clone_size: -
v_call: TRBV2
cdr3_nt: TGTGCCAGCAGTGAAGCACAGGGGCACGAGCAGTTCTTC
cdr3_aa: CASSEAQGHEQFF

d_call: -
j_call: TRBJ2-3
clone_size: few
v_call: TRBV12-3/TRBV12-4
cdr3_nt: TGTGCCACCCGGAACCAGGGAGATACGCAGTATTTT
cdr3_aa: CATRNQGDTQYF

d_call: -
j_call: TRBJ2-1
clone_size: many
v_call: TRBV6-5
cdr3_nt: TGTGCCAGCAATAACGGGTACAATGAGCAGTTCTTC
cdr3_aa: CASNNGYNEQFF

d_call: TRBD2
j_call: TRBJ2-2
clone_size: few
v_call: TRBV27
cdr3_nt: TGTGCCAGCTGGGGGACTAGCGGGAGGGTCGGCACCGGGGAGCTGTTTTTT
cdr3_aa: CASWGTSGRVGTGELFF

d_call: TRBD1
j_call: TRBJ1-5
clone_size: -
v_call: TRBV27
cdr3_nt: TGTGCCAGCAGTTTCTTGGGACAGGGGGGCCATCTTCAGCCCCAGCATTTT
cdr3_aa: CASSFLGQGGHLQPQHF

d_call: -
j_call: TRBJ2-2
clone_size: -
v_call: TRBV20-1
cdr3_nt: TGCAGTGCTCGCAAAGGGGGAGTTTATCCCGGGGAGCTGTTTTTT
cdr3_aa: CSARKGGVYPGELFF

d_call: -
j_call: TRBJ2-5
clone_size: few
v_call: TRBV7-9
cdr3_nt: TGTGCCAGCAGCCCCCCAACTGACCCCCAAGAGACCCAGTACTTC
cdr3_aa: CASSPPTDPQETQYF

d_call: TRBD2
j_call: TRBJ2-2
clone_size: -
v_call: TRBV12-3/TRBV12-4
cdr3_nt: TGTGCCAGCAGTTTCCTAGCGGGAGCCCCCGTGGAGCTGTTTTTT
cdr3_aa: CASSFLAGAPVELFF

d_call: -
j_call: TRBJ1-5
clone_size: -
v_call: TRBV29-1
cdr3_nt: TGCAGCGTAGACCCAGGGGGCAATCAGCCCCAGCATTTT
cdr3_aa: CSVDPGGNQPQHF

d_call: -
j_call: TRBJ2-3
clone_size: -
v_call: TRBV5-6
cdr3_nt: TGTGCCAGCAGCTTAAAATTTGGGCCAGATACGCAGTATTTT
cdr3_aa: CASSLKFGPDTQYF

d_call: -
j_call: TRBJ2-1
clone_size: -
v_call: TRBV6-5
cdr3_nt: TGTGCCAGCAGTTACCCCCAGGGCGGTTCCAATGAGCAGTTCTTC
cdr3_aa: CASSYPQGGSNEQFF

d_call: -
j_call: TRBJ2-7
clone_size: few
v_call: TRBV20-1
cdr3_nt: TGCAGTGCCCGGCAGATAAGGGTGCAGACGAACGAGCAGTACTTC
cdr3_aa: CSARQIRVQTNEQYF

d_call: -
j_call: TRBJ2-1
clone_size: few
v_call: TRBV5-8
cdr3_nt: TGTGCCAGCGACGGTGGGCGGAGATACAATGAGCAGTTCTTC
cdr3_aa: CASDGGRRYNEQFF

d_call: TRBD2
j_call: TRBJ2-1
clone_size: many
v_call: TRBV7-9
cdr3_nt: TGTGCCAGCAGCTTCAGCGGGAGAACGTACAATGAGCAGTTCTTC
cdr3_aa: CASSFSGRTYNEQFF